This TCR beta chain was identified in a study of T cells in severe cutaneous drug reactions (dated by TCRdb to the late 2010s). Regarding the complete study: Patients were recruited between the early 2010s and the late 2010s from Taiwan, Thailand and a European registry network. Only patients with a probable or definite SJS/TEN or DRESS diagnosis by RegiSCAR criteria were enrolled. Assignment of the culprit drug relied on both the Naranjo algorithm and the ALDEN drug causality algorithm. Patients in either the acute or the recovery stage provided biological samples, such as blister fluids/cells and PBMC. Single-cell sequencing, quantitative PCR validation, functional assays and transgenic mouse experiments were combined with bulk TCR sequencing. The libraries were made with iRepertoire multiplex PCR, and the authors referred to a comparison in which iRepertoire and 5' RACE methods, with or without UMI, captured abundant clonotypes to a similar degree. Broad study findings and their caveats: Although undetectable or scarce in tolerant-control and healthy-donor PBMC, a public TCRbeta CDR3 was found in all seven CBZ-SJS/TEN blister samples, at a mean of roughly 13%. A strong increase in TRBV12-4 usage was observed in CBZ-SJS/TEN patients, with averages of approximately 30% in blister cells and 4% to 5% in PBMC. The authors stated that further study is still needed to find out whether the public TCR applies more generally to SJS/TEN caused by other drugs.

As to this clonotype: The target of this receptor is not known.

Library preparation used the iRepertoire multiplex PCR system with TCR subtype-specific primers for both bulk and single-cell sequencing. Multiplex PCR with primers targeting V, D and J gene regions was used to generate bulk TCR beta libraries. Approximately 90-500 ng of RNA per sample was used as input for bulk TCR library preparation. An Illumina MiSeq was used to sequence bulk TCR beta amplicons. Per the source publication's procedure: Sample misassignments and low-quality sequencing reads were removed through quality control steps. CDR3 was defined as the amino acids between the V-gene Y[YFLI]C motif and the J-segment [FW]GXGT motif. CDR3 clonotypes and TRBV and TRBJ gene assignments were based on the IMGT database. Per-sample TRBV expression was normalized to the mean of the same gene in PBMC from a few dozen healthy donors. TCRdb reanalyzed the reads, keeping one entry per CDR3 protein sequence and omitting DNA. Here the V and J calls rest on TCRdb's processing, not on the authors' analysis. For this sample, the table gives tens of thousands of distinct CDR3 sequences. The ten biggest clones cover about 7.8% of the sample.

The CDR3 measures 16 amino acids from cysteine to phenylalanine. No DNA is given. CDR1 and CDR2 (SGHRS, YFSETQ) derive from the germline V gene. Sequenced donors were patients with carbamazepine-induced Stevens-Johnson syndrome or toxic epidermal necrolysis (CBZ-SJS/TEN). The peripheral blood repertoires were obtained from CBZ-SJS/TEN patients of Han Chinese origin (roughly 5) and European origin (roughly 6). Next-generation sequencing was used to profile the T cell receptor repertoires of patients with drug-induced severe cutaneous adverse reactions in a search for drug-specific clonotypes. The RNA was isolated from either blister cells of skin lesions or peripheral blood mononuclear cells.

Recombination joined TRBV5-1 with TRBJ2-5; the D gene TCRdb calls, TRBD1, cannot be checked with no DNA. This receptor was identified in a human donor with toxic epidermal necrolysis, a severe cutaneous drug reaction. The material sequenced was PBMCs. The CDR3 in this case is CASTMGVDPQGETQYF.